Following are 20 T cell receptor beta chains from one sample sequenced in a study of T cell responses to AZD1222 COVID-19 vaccine. Method: immunoSEQ multiplex PCR; TCRdb's copy keeps in-frame clones and lacks some. The table has 150,000 or so clones, around 90% seen once; the top ten hold over 3%. The sample was peripheral blood, taken 28 days after the second AZD1222 dose. The origin of the receptors is an adult who received the AZD1222 COVID-19 vaccine.

This clone was found once. The rearrangement links TRBV27 to TRBJ1-1; D perhaps matches TRBD1 (5 bases). The CDR3 loop spans 12 amino acids. The germline V gene encodes CDR1 MNHEY and CDR2 SMNVEV (reference sequence). The germline V and J ends were trimmed by 8 bases and 5 bases, with 12 bases remaining between them. Here the CDR3 reads CASRGIGTEAFF. The CDR3 bases are TGTGCCAGCCGGGGGATCGGAACTGAAGCTTTCTTT.

The V call is TRBV12-5, the J call TRBJ1-1; D is perhaps TRBD1 (5 bases). Trimming pared 3 bases from V and 4 bases from J, leaving 12 bases between. This CDR3 is built from 14 residues. Germline V gene data show CDR1 as LGHNT and CDR2 as FRNRAP. DNA for the CDR3: TGTGCTAGTGGTTTCGGACCTAGGGGCACTGAAGCTTTCTTT. Translation: CASGFGPRGTEAFF.

The chain uses TRBV6-1 and TRBJ1-5; no firm D call. The CDR3 sequence is 14 residues long. V shed 3 bases and J shed 4 bases, with 10 bases lying between them. Looked up from germline, CDR1 is MNHNS and CDR2 is SASEGT. In DNA form, the CDR3 reads TGTGCCAGCAGTGACAGATCAATTAATCAGCCCCAGCATTTT. The encoded protein is CASSDRSINQPQHF.

The chain is built from TRBV4-1 and TRBJ2-6, with D possibly called TRBD1 or TRBD2 (5 bases each). CDR3 length equals 19 residues. Germline assignment: CDR1 MGHRA and CDR2 YSYEKL. Trimming removed 6 bases at V and 2 bases at J, with 23 bases between. The CDR3 region is CASRVGDSSRGTGANVLTF. As DNA, the CDR3 is TGCGCCAGCAGGGTCGGGGATTCCTCAAGGGGAACTGGGGCCAACGTCCTGACTTTC.

The chain combines TRBV5-4 with TRBJ2-5; 8 nucleotides align to TRBD2. V lost 6 bases to trimming and J lost 5 bases; unmatched junction nucleotides: 15. There are 16 residues in the CDR3. Germline V gene data show CDR1 as SGHNT and CDR2 as YYREEE (reference sequence). The CDR3, as DNA: TGTGCCAGCAACCCGGGGGGGGCCAGGGGTTGGGAGACCCAGTACTTC. It translates to CASNPGGARGWETQYF.

The chain links TRBV6-2 or TRBV6-3 to TRBJ1-5, with TRBD1 identical over 8 bases. CDR1 and CDR2 from the germline V gene are MNHEY and SVGEGT. Losses at the gene ends were 5 bases for V and 6 bases for J; bases not matched to a gene: 9. The CDR3 has 15 amino acids. DNA of the CDR3: TGTGCCAGCAGTCGGGGGCAGGGGGCAGGTCAGCCCCAGCATTTT. Amino acids: CASSRGQGAGQPQHF.

This sequence joins TRBV6-4 and TRBJ2-6, with D hard to call. V dropped 0 bases and J dropped 0 bases, with 3 bases sitting between them. Germline CDR1 is MRHNA and CDR2 is SNTAGT. CDR3 length equals 15 residues. CDR3 sequence: CASSDSNSGANVLTF. In DNA, the CDR3 is TGTGCCAGCAGTGACTCGAACTCTGGGGCCAACGTCCTGACTTTC.

The chain uses TRBV19 and TRBJ1-4; D uncertain. CDR1 and CDR2 from the germline V gene are LNHDA and SQIVND (reference sequence). V was shortened by 5 bases and J by 0 bases, with 10 bases between the two germline ends. This CDR3 region has 15 residues. CDR3 residues: CASSPLAATNEKLFF. The CDR3 DNA sequence: TGTGCCAGTAGTCCCTTGGCGGCAACTAATGAAAAACTGTTTTTT. The full variable domain, its missing parts supplied by reference TRBV19 and TRBJ1-4, is DGGITQSPKYLFRKEGQNVTLSCEQNLNHDAMYWYRQDPGQGLRLIYYSQIVNDFQKGDIAEGYSVSREKKESFPLTVTSAQKNPTAFYLCASSPLAATNEKLFFGSGTQLSVL.

The chain uses TRBV5-1 and TRBJ1-1; TRBD1 matches 8 bases. CDR3 length equals 15 residues. CDR1 and CDR2 (germline): SGHRS, YFSETQ. V trimming: 0 bases; J trimming: 0 bases; junction bases outside the gene matches: 1. The DNA for the CDR3 is TGCGCCAGCAGCTTGGACAGGGGGATGAACACTGAAGCTTTCTTT. Translated, it gives CASSLDRGMNTEAFF.

This chain connects TRBV10-3 to TRBJ2-7; TRBD2 matches 13 bases. This CDR3 is built from 15 residues. Per germline, CDR1 ENHRY and CDR2 SYGVKD. V was pared by 0 bases and J by 4 bases, with 0 bases of the junction left unmatched. CDR3 in DNA: TGTGCCATCAGTGAGTCGGGACTAGCGGGGTACGAGCAGTACTTC. It is translated as CAISESGLAGYEQYF.

This sequence joins TRBV7-9 and TRBJ1-5; 9 nucleotides line up with TRBD1. Trimming took 5 bases from V and 7 from J; bases not matched to a gene: 3. CDR3 length: 13 residues. CDR1 SEHNR and CDR2 FQNEAQ come from the germline V gene (reference sequence). The CDR3 reads CASSATGGQPQHF. CDR3 nucleotide sequence: TGTGCCAGCAGCGCGACAGGGGGGCAGCCCCAGCATTTT. The full variable domain, completed using reference TRBV7-9 and TRBJ1-5, is DTGVSQNPRHKITKRGQNVTFRCDPISEHNRLYWYRQTLGQGPEFLTYFQNEAQLEKSRLLSDRFSAERPKGSFSTLEIQRTEQGDSAMYLCASSATGGQPQHFGDGTRLSIL.

The chain employs TRBV21-1 and TRBJ1-1. TRBV21-1 is labeled a pseudogene. CDR3 length: 15 amino acids. CDR3 DNA: TGTGCCAGCAGCAAAGACTCCGACCCGGGGACTGAAGCTTTCTTT. It codes for CASSKDSDPGTEAFF.

The V gene is TRBV29-1, the J gene TRBJ2-1; D is ambiguous. The V gene's germline CDR1 is SQVTM and CDR2 ANQGSEA. Trimming removed 2 bases at V and 8 bases at J, with 7 bases between. CDR3 size: 11 residues. The CDR3 spells CSVELIDEQFF. For the CDR3, the DNA is TGCAGCGTTGAACTCATAGATGAGCAGTTCTTC.

This chain uses TRBV3-1 (or the pseudogene TRBV3-2) with TRBJ1-1; perhaps TRBD1 as D (5 bases). CDR1 and CDR2 from the germline V gene are LGHDT and YNNKEL (reference sequence). Trimming removed 3 bases at V and 5 bases at J, with 13 bases between. CDR3 length: 14 amino acids. CDR3 nucleotides: TGTGCCAGCAGCCACTACAGGAGGTGGACTGAAGCTTTCTTT. Residues: CASSHYRRWTEAFF.

The chain has TRBV7-6 and TRBJ2-3; a weak D match, TRBD2 (6 bases). V lost 1 base and J 1 base, leaving 9 bases between the germline ends. The CDR3 runs 15 residues. CDR1 is SGHVS and CDR2 is FNYEAQ in the germline V gene. The CDR3 spells CASSLEASGTDTQYF. In nucleotides, the CDR3 is TGTGCCAGCAGCTTAGAGGCTAGCGGCACAGATACGCAGTATTTT. The full variable domain, with the rest looked up from reference TRBV7-6 and TRBJ2-3, is GAGVSQSPRYKVTKRGQDVALRCDPISGHVSLYWYRQALGQGPEFLTYFNYEAQQDKSGLPNDRFSAERPEGSISTLTIQRTEQRDSAMYRCASSLEASGTDTQYFGPGTRLTVL.

In its sample, this clone was seen once. The CDR3 coding sequence is TGTGCCAGCAGCTTAGTTGAGCAAGAGACCCAGTACTTC. Translation: CASSLVEQETQYF. The chain joins TRBV7-2 to TRBJ2-5; D unresolved. Germline V gene lookup returns CDR1 SGHTA and CDR2 FQGNSA. V shed 1 base and J shed 2 bases, with 5 bases lying between them. The CDR3 totals 13 residues.

This rearrangement joins TRBV27 to TRBJ2-1; TRBD2 agrees at 12 bases. With 5 bases clipped from V and 0 bases from J, the junction kept 5 bases outside the gene matches. Per the germline V gene, CDR1 is MNHEY and CDR2 is SMNVEV (reference sequence). There are 17 residues in the CDR3. In DNA, the CDR3 is TGTGCCAGCAGTGCCCCGACTAGCGGGAGCTCCTACAATGAGCAGTTCTTC. As protein: CASSAPTSGSSYNEQFF.

The chain combines TRBV7-7 with TRBJ2-2; 9 bases agree with TRBD2. The V and J ends lost 5 bases and 7 bases, in that order; junction bases with no gene match: 17. Germline CDR1 and CDR2: SSHAT and FNYEAQ (reference sequence). The CDR3 extends over 18 amino acids. The CDR3 sequence is CASSLSLAGGPGRGELFF. For the CDR3, the DNA is TGTGCCAGCAGCCTCTCTCTCGCGGGGGGGCCGGGGCGCGGGGAGCTGTTTTTT.

The chain has TRBV7-2 and TRBJ1-1; D is ambiguous. CDR3 length equals 15 residues. Germline V gene sequence: CDR1 SGHTA, CDR2 FQGNSA. V gave up 5 bases and J gave up 10 bases, with 23 bases separating them. The CDR3 DNA is TGTGCCAGCAGCCTACAGAGGGCAACAAGTGAGGGAGCTTTCTTT. Residues: CASSLQRATSEGAFF.

The V gene is TRBV6-5, the J gene TRBJ1-6; 8 positions agree with TRBD1. CDR3 size: 13 residues. Germline lookup yields CDR1 MNHEY and CDR2 SVGAGI. V lost 7 bases, J lost 7 bases, and 3 bases stayed unmatched. CDR3 nucleotide sequence: TGTGCCAGCAAGGACAGGGAAAATTCACCCCTCCACTTT. This translates into CASKDRENSPLHF.